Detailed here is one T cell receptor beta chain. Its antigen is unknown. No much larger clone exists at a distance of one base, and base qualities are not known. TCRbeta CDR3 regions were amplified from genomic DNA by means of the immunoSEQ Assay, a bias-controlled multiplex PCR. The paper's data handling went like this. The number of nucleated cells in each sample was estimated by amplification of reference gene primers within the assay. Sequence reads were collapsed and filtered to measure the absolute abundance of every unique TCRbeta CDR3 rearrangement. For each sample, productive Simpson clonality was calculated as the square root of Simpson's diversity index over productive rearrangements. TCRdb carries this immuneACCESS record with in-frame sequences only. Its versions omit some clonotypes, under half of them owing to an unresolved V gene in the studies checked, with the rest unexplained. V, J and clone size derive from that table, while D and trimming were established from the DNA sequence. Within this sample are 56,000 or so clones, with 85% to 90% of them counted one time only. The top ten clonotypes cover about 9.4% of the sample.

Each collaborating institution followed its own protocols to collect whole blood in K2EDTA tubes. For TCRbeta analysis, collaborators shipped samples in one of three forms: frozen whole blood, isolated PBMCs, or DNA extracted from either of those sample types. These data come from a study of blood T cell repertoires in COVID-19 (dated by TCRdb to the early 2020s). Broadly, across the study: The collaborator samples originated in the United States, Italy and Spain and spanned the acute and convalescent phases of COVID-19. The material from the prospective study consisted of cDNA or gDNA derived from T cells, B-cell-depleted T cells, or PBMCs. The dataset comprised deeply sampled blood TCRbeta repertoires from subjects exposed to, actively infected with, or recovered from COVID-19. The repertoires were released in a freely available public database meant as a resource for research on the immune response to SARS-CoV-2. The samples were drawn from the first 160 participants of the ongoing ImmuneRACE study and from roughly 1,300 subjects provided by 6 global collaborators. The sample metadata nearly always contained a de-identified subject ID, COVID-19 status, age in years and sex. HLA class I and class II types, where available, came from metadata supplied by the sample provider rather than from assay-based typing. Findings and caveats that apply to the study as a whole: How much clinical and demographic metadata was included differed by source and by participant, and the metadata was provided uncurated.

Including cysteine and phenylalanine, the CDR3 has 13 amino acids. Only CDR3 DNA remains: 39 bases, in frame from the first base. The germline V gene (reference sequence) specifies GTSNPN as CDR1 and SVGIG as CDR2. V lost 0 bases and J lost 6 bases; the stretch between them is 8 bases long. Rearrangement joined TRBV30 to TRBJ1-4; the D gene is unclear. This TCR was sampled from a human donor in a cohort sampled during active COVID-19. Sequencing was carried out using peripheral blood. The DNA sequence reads TGTGCCTGGAGTGTACTGAGTTATGAAAAACTGTTTTTT. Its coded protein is CAWSVLSYEKLFF.